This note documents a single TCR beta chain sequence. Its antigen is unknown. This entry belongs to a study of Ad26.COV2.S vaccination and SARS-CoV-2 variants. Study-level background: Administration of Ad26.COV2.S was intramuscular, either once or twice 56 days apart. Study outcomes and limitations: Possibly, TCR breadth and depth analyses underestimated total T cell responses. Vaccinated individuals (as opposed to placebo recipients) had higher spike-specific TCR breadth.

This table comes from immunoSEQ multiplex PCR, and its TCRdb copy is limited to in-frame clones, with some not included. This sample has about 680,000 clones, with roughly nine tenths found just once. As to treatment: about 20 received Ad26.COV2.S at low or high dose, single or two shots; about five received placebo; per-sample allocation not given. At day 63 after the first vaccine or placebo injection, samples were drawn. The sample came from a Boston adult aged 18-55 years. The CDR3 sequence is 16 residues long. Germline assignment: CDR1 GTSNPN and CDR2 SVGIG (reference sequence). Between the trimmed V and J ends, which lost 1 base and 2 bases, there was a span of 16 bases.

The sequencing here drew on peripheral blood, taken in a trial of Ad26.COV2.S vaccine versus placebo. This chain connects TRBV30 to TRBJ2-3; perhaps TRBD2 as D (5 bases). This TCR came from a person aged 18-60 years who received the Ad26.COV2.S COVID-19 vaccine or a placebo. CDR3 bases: TGTGCCTGGAGTGCAACTAGATCGCTTGCCACAGATACGCAGTATTTT. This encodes CAWSATRSLATDTQYF. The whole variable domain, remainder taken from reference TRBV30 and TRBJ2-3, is SQTIHQWPATLVQPVGSPLSLECTVEGTSNPNLYWYRQAAGRGLQLLFYSVGIGQISSEVPQNLSASRPQDRQFILSSKKLLLSDSGFYLCAWSATRSLATDTQYFGPGTRLTVL.